This TCR beta chain was identified during a study of blood T cell repertoires in COVID-19. For the study at large: COVID-19 samples from acute and convalescent phases originated in the United States, Italy and Spain.

In the study's own analysis: The authors estimated nucleated cell counts from reference gene primer amplification. TCRdb keeps only in-frame clones here, not all; method: immunoSEQ multiplex PCR. Clone size and the V and J calls come from that table; the DNA yielded D and trimming. This sample has more than 200,000 clones, with around four fifths found just once. This clone was found a few times. The sequenced sample was peripheral blood. The sequence came from a middle-aged man with active or convalescent COVID-19.

Written as DNA, the CDR3 is TGCAGCGTGGGAGAAGCGACAGGGATCAATGGCTACACCTTC. Amino acid sequence: CSVGEATGINGYTF. The chain is built from TRBV29-1 and TRBJ1-2; 7 nucleotides line up with TRBD1. The CDR3 covers 14 residues. The J segment lost 6 bases and the V segment lost 6 bases, leaving 13 bases of the junction unmatched. Looked up from germline, CDR1 is SQVTM and CDR2 is ANQGSEA.